Listed here are 32 T cell receptor beta chains from one sample, sequenced in a study of identical twins. TCRdb processed the 5' RACE reads anew with MiXCR; each CDR3 protein has one entry. The table has 1.5 million or so distinct CDR3 sequences, roughly 35% seen once. The specimen sequenced was cord blood. The receptors stem from a newborn girl in good health.

With respect to this clonotype: This may be a read error: a much more frequent sequence differs by one nucleotide. This chain links TRBV27 with TRBJ2-5, with 9 bases matching TRBD2. The germline CDR1 and CDR2 sequences are MNHEY and SMNVEV (reference sequence). The CDR3 extends over 15 amino acids. With 4 bases clipped from V and 3 bases from J, the junction kept 6 bases outside the gene matches. The CDR3 DNA reads TGTGCCAGCAGTTCAGTGAAGCGGGAGGAAGAGACCCAGTACTTC. Translating gives CASSSVKREEETQYF.

This rearrangement joins TRBV4-1 to TRBJ2-7; D might be TRBD1 or TRBD2, each matching 5 bases. Between the trimmed V and J ends, which lost 3 bases and 0 bases, there was a span of 12 bases. This CDR3 comprises 15 residues. Germline values: CDR1 MGHRA, CDR2 YSYEKL. Here the CDR3 DNA reads TGCGCCAGCAGCCACCGGGACCTAAGCTCCTACGAGCAGTACTTC. Translating it yields CASSHRDLSSYEQYF.

J is TRBJ1-5 and V is TRBV30; no definite D call. The CDR3 extends over 12 amino acids. The germline CDR1 and CDR2 sequences are GTSNPN and SVGIG (reference sequence). Trimming pared 7 bases from V and 2 bases from J, leaving 9 bases between. The CDR3 sequence: CAFSRGNQPQHF. CDR3 sequence (DNA): TGTGCCTTCTCCCGGGGCAATCAGCCCCAGCATTTT.

The chain uses TRBV14 and TRBJ2-3; weak D call: TRBD1 (5 bases). CDR1 and CDR2 from the germline V gene are SGHDN and FVKESK. The CDR3 has 13 residues. Trimming left V 1 base short and J 9 bases short, with 11 bases between. CDR3 residues: CASSQVGLVTQYF. CDR3 nucleotide sequence: TGTGCCAGCAGCCAAGTGGGGCTAGTGACGCAGTATTTT.

The chain is built from TRBV6-1 and TRBJ1-2, with D hard to call. The CDR3 covers 13 residues. The V gene's germline CDR1 is MNHNS and CDR2 SASEGT. Deletions cut 7 bases from V and 8 bases from J, with 17 bases between. The CDR3 loop is CASTDQTSRGYTF. CDR3 in DNA: TGTGCCAGCACAGATCAAACCTCGAGGGGCTACACCTTC.

Only a few counts were recorded for this clonotype. This rearrangement joins TRBV20-1 to TRBJ2-7; either TRBD1 or TRBD2 may fit D (5 bases each). Germline CDR1 and CDR2: DFQATT and SNEGSKA (reference sequence). V lost 1 base, J lost 5 bases, and 12 bases lay in between. The CDR3 is 13 residues long. The CDR3 loop reads CSARGGSIHEQYF. The CDR3 DNA sequence: TGCAGTGCTAGAGGGGGGAGCATTCACGAGCAGTACTTC.

The chain combines TRBV7-9 with TRBJ1-5; D is ambiguous. Trimming stripped 6 bases from V and 6 bases from J, with 12 bases between. There are 13 residues in the CDR3. Germline V gene lookup returns CDR1 SEHNR and CDR2 FQNEAQ (reference sequence). The CDR3 DNA is TGTGCCAGCAGTACTAGCGGGAGTCAGCCCCAGCATTTT. Protein sequence: CASSTSGSQPQHF.

This clonotype was seen only a few times. V usage is TRBV20-1 and J usage is TRBJ1-5, with D perhaps matching TRBD1 (6 bases). CDR3 size: 15 residues. CDR1 DFQATT and CDR2 SNEGSKA come from the germline V gene (reference sequence). Trimming removed 0 bases from V and 6 bases from J, with 15 bases in between. CDR3 nucleotide sequence: TGCAGTGCTAGAGATCTCTGGCAGGGGAGTCAGCCCCAGCATTTT. This translates into CSARDLWQGSQPQHF.

The genes are TRBV28 and TRBJ2-4; the D is unclear. The J call is doubtful: the DNA matches TRBJ2-7 better. The germline gives CDR1 MDHEN, CDR2 SYDVKM. The CDR3 consists of 14 residues. CDR3 sequence (DNA): TGTGCCAGCAGTTTGGGGTATAAGTTCTACGAGCAGTACTTC. It yields the protein CASSLGYKFYEQYF.

The chain is built from TRBV28 and TRBJ1-2; D is possibly TRBD1 (6 bases). This CDR3 has 15 amino acids. V lost 2 bases to trimming and J lost 2 bases, with 12 bases between them. CDR1 is MDHEN, CDR2 SYDVKM, per germline. CDR3 in amino acids: CASSLHDRRNYGYTF. CDR3 sequence (DNA): TGTGCCAGCAGTTTACACGACAGGCGCAACTATGGCTACACCTTC.

The chain is built from TRBV11-3 and TRBJ2-1, with TRBD2 matching 13 bases. The CDR3 is 17 amino acids. Germline assignment: CDR1 SGHNT and CDR2 YENEEA. V lost 4 bases and J lost 2; bases outside the gene matches: 5. The CDR3 DNA follows: TGTGCCAGCAGCTCACCCGGGACTAGCGGGACCTACAATGAGCAGTTCTTC. Protein: CASSSPGTSGTYNEQFF.

The chain couples TRBV20-1 to TRBJ2-1; 12 bases map to TRBD2. The trim removed 3 bases at V and 2 bases at J, leaving 2 bases unmatched. This CDR3 is 15 amino acids long. Germline loops: CDR1 DFQATT, CDR2 SNEGSKA (reference sequence). CDR3 bases: TGCAGTGCTAGTCCTAGCGGGAGGGCCTACAATGAGCAGTTCTTC. Encoded protein: CSASPSGRAYNEQFF.

The chain couples TRBV12-3 or TRBV12-4 to TRBJ2-5; 13 bases agree with TRBD2. Near its end, the DNA agrees better with TRBJ2-7, so the J call may be wrong. The length of the CDR3 is 16 residues. CDR3 DNA: TGTGCCGGCACCGCGGGACTAGCGGGACCCCCGGTCGAGCAGTACTTC. Residues: CAGTAGLAGPPVEQYF.

This clonotype occurred a few times. The chain recombines TRBV5-1 with TRBJ2-6; D gene unclear. From germline, CDR1 is SGHRS and CDR2 YFSETQ. V gave up 2 bases and J gave up 2 bases, with 8 bases separating them. CDR3 length: 15 amino acids. The CDR3 loop reads CASSFRITGANVLTF. CDR3 sequence (DNA): TGCGCCAGCAGCTTCAGAATCACTGGGGCCAACGTCCTGACTTTC. Drawing the rest from reference TRBV5-1 and TRBJ2-6, the complete variable domain is KAGVTQTPRYLIKTRGQQVTLSCSPISGHRSVSWYQQTPGQGLQFLFEYFSETQRNKGNFPGRFSGRQFSNSRSEMNVSTLELGDSALYLCASSFRITGANVLTFGAGSRLTVL.

Ten or more counts support this clonotype. A read error is possible here, since a much larger clone lies one base away. The genes are TRBV20-1 and TRBJ1-5, with TRBD1 as a possible D gene (5 bases). CDR1 is DFQATT, CDR2 SNEGSKA, per germline (reference sequence). The CDR3 has 12 amino acids. V was shortened by 3 bases and J by 3 bases, with 6 bases between the two germline ends. The CDR3 bases are TGCAGTGCTAGGGACATCAATCAGCCCCAGCATTTT. Its translation: CSARDINQPQHF.

With regard to this clonotype: A read error may account for a junction end that differs from germline. The chain recombines TRBV28 with TRBJ2-3; 7 bases map to TRBD1. CDR3 length: 13 residues. CDR1 and CDR2 from the germline V gene are MDHEN and SYDVKM. The CDR3 sequence: CASSLGQADAQYF. The CDR3, as DNA: TGTGCCAGCAGTTTAGGACAGGCAGATGCGCAGTATTTT.

The chain is built from TRBV4-1 and TRBJ1-1; 8 positions agree with TRBD1. With V trimmed by 7 bases and J by 4 bases, 5 bases remained unmatched. CDR1 is MGHRA and CDR2 is YSYEKL in the germline V gene. The CDR3 spans 13 residues. The CDR3 bases are TGCGCCAGCAAGGTACAGGGGGGCACTGAAGCTTTCTTT. This translates into CASKVQGGTEAFF.

V and J are TRBV5-6 and TRBJ2-1, with 10 positions matching TRBD2. V was clipped by 4 bases and J by 0 bases; unmatched bases: 19. The CDR3 has 21 residues. Germline values: CDR1 SGHDT, CDR2 YYEEEE. CDR3: CASSLRAPGLAYLSSYNEQFF. The DNA for the CDR3 is TGTGCCAGCAGCCTACGGGCTCCGGGACTAGCGTACCTCAGCTCCTACAATGAGCAGTTCTTC.

This clonotype has only a few counts. This chain joins TRBV20-1 and TRBJ1-5; D is uncertain. Germline V lookup: CDR1 DFQATT, CDR2 SNEGSKA (reference sequence). The CDR3 consists of 15 residues. Trimming removed 0 bases from V and 3 bases from J, with 12 bases in between. For the CDR3, the DNA is TGCAGTGCTAGAGATCGAGGGCGGCACAATCAGCCCCAGCATTTT. This sequence encodes CSARDRGRHNQPQHF.

This chain connects TRBV12-3 or TRBV12-4 to TRBJ2-7; the D gene is possibly TRBD1 (6 bases). The CDR3 is 15 amino acids. V was clipped by 1 base and J by 4 bases, with 14 bases between them. CDR3 DNA sequence: TGTGCCAGCAGTTTAGGTGAGGGGGTCGCTTACGAGCAGTACTTC. Residues: CASSLGEGVAYEQYF.

This clonotype has only a few counts. This chain uses TRBV20-1 with TRBJ2-3; 9 bases align to TRBD2. Germline lookup yields CDR1 DFQATT and CDR2 SNEGSKA (reference sequence). V shed 0 bases, J shed 0 bases, and the junction held 4 bases outside the gene matches. The CDR3 extends over 16 amino acids. The CDR3 is CSARDPSGTSTDTQYF. The DNA of the CDR3 is TGCAGTGCTAGAGACCCTAGCGGGACTAGCACAGATACGCAGTATTTT.

V is TRBV20-1 and J is TRBJ2-1; D remains unclear. V was clipped by 2 bases and J by 0 bases, with 11 bases between them. Germline loops: CDR1 DFQATT, CDR2 SNEGSKA (reference sequence). The CDR3 is 15 residues long. CDR3 in DNA: TGCAGTGCTAGAAGGCTCAGCGACTCCTACAATGAGCAGTTCTTC. Protein: CSARRLSDSYNEQFF.

The chain has TRBV11-2 and TRBJ2-7; TRBD1 agrees at 8 bases. The CDR3 runs 15 residues. Trimming removed 5 bases from V and 1 base from J; junction bases left unmatched: 7. The germline V gene has CDR1 SGHAT and CDR2 FQNNGV. The CDR3 is CASSPQGGISYEQYF. The CDR3 nucleotides are TGTGCCAGCAGCCCACAGGGGGGTATTTCCTACGAGCAGTACTTC. The variable domain in full, with the rest retrieved from reference TRBV11-2 and TRBJ2-7, is EAGVAQSPRYKIIEKRQSVAFWCNPISGHATLYWYQQILGQGPKLLIQFQNNGVVDDSQLPKDRFSAERLKGVDSTLKIQPAKLEDSAVYLCASSPQGGISYEQYFGPGTRLTVT.

About this clonotype: A read error is possible here, since a much larger clone lies one base away. The gene calls are TRBV21-1 and TRBJ2-1; whether TRBD1, the table's D call, matches the DNA was not checked. TRBV21-1 counts as a pseudogene. The CDR3 consists of 13 residues. CDR3 in amino acids: CASSRDNYNEQFF. The CDR3 region has the DNA TGTGCCAGCAGCCGGGACAACTACAATGAGCAGTTCTTC.

This clonotype was seen a few times. CDR3 coding DNA: TGTGCCAGCAGTTTACACTGGAGCTCCTACGAGCAGTACTTC. It yields the protein CASSLHWSSYEQYF. The chain uses TRBV27 and TRBJ2-7; D gene unclear. Germline CDR1 is MNHEY and CDR2 is SMNVEV (reference sequence). CDR3 length: 14 residues. V was shortened by 2 bases and J by 0 bases, with 8 bases between the two germline ends.

The CDR3 here is CASRPYGLGQGADTQYF. The CDR3 coding sequence is TGTGCCAGCAGACCATATGGCCTTGGACAGGGGGCTGATACGCAGTATTTT. The rearrangement uses TRBV27 and TRBJ2-3; TRBD1 agrees at 11 bases. The V and J ends lost 6 bases and 6 bases, in that order; junction bases with no gene match: 14. Per germline, CDR1 MNHEY and CDR2 SMNVEV (reference sequence). This CDR3 contains 17 residues.

This clonotype was seen a handful of times. The CDR3 loop reads CASSSLASGELFF. The CDR3, as DNA: TGTGCCAGCAGTTCACTAGCTAGCGGGGAGCTGTTTTTT. V and J are TRBV12-3 or TRBV12-4 and TRBJ2-2; the D gene is possibly TRBD2 (6 bases). V lost 4 bases and J lost 7, with 10 bases in between. The CDR3 is made up of 13 amino acids.

This clonotype was counted between two and nine times. The chain links TRBV28 to TRBJ2-7; TRBD2 agrees at 8 bases. Germline lookup yields CDR1 MDHEN and CDR2 SYDVKM. The CDR3 is made up of 15 amino acids. Trimming cost V 3 bases and J 6 bases; bases outside gene matches: 10. CDR3 sequence reads: CASSLESGRISEQYF. The CDR3 DNA reads TGTGCCAGCAGTTTGGAAAGCGGGAGAATTAGCGAGCAGTACTTC.

The chain carries TRBV24-1 and TRBJ2-1, with TRBD2 as a possible D gene (6 bases). The J call may be in error: the DNA end matches TRBJ2-7 better. In germline, CDR1 is KGHDR, CDR2 SFDVKD. The CDR3 runs 15 residues. The chain's CDR3 is CATSEYRDSYNEQYF. CDR3 DNA: TGTGCCACCAGTGAGTACCGGGACTCCTACAATGAGCAGTACTTC.

The table lists this clonotype with a few counts. The chain carries TRBV7-8 and TRBJ1-1; perhaps TRBD1 as D (6 bases). This CDR3 is 22 amino acids long. Germline V gene sequence: CDR1 SGHVS, CDR2 FQNEAQ. The V gene lost 1 base and the J gene lost 0 bases, with 30 bases spanning the gap. The CDR3 DNA is TGTGCCAGCAGCTTAGTAAGAAGCACAGGGAAATCCCCGAGAAGGTTGAACACTGAAGCTTTCTTT. It translates to CASSLVRSTGKSPRRLNTEAFF.

This clonotype was seen only a few times. The CDR3 loop is CASSQTWGRGRNQPQHF. The CDR3 DNA reads as TGTGCCAGCAGTCAAACCTGGGGACGAGGGCGGAATCAGCCCCAGCATTTT. J is TRBJ1-5 and V is TRBV27; TRBD1 might be the D (5 bases). The CDR3 spans 17 residues. V was clipped by 5 bases and J by 4 bases, with 21 bases between them. Germline loops: CDR1 MNHEY, CDR2 SMNVEV (reference sequence).

The rearrangement uses TRBV14 and TRBJ2-1; D call uncertain. The germline gives CDR1 SGHDN, CDR2 FVKESK. V lost 4 bases, J lost 7 bases, and 20 bases lay in between. The CDR3 is made up of 16 amino acids. CDR3 sequence: CASSRIFGIKGNEQFF. CDR3 DNA sequence: TGTGCCAGCAGCCGAATTTTTGGCATAAAGGGTAATGAGCAGTTCTTC.